This entry concerns a single T cell receptor beta chain. An end of the junction does not agree with germline; a read error may underlie this. This sample was included in a study of tumor-infiltrating lymphocytes in primary liver carcinoma. Investigators took RNA and DNA out together from approximately 22-30 mg of unsorted bulk tissue. Each sampled tumor had five separate regions taken from it. Synthesis of TCR beta cDNA was carried out from around 500 ng total RNA with a constant-region primer. Researchers made the TCR beta libraries by running three nested multiplex PCR rounds with slightly modified ARM-PCR. Researchers ran the first two PCR rounds for ten to eleven cycles each with TRBV1-TRBV30 forward primers and a C-beta reverse primer. TCRdb re-called the multiplex PCR reads through MiXCR, storing one row per CDR3 protein. Of roughly 32,000 distinct CDR3 sequences listed, 60% to 85% were seen once; the top ten hold approximately 40%.

The CDR3 has 13 amino acids. Germline V lookup: CDR1 LNHDA, CDR2 SQIVND (reference sequence). Specimen: liver tumor tissue from sampling region 5. Subset of the sample: tumor region T5, tumor centre. The clonotype comes from a man aged 40-50 years with primary liver carcinoma and hepatitis B virus infection. The V call is TRBV19, the J call TRBJ2-7; a weak D match, TRBD1 (6 bases). In nucleotides, the CDR3 is TGTGCCAGTAGTATTAACAGGGCCTACGGGCAGTACTTC. It is translated as CASSINRAYGQYF.